Reported below is one TCR beta chain. What it binds is unknown. Trimming left V 3 bases short and J 4 bases short, with 13 bases between. The CDR3 is 14 residues long. CDR1 is SGHDT and CDR2 is YYEEEE in the germline V gene. The sample belongs to a study of radiation and T cells in renal cell carcinoma. Study-level findings and limits: From baseline, blood top tumor clonotypes peaked at 2 weeks post-radiation.

The repertoire was sequenced with immunoSEQ multiplex PCR; TCRdb's copy has only in-frame clones and lacks some. Of about 130,000 clones in the sample, 88% were seen once. Time point specified: blood 2 weeks post-SBRT. The sample's treatment: 15 Gy SBRT to primary tumor, nephrectomy 4 weeks later. Source: blood, taken from a patient whose treatment included radiotherapy and nephrectomy. The J gene is TRBJ1-2, the V gene TRBV5-6; D is perhaps TRBD1 (5 bases). The source is a woman aged 70-85 years with renal cell carcinoma. The CDR3 sequence is CASSSQGGGYGYTF. The CDR3 nucleotides read TGTGCCAGCAGCTCCCAGGGAGGAGGCTATGGCTACACCTTC.